This is a list of T cell receptor beta chains from one sample in a study of blood T cells in healthy people across ages. Each CDR3 protein is one row after TCRdb ran MiXCR on the 5' RACE reads. Among approximately 290,000 distinct CDR3 sequences listed, less than 30% were seen once. The sample consisted of blood. Source of these receptors: a woman in her 70s in good health. CDR3s include the opening cysteine and the closing phenylalanine or tryptophan.

CDR3: CASSSADHTDTQYF; V: TRBV12-3/TRBV12-4; J: TRBJ2-3
CDR3: CASSNFGGGPKNIQYF; V: TRBV7-9; J: TRBJ2-4
CDR3: CSARVGSSGANVLTF; V: TRBV20-1; J: TRBJ2-6
CDR3: CASSSRGPTEAFF; V: TRBV12-3/TRBV12-4; J: TRBJ1-1
CDR3: CATSRGRGAYEQYF; V: TRBV15; J: TRBJ2-7
CDR3: CASSDSRTGVTGELFF; V: TRBV25-1; J: TRBJ2-2
CDR3: CSASLATNEKLFF; V: TRBV20-1; J: TRBJ1-4
CDR3: CSAMDRGRTDTQYF; V: TRBV20-1; J: TRBJ2-3
CDR3: CSHRAGGPNEQYF; V: TRBV29-1; J: TRBJ2-7
CDR3: CASSLGRLAVQDTQYF; V: TRBV7-8; J: TRBJ2-3
CDR3: CASSVSGTHGYTF; V: TRBV10-1; J: TRBJ1-2